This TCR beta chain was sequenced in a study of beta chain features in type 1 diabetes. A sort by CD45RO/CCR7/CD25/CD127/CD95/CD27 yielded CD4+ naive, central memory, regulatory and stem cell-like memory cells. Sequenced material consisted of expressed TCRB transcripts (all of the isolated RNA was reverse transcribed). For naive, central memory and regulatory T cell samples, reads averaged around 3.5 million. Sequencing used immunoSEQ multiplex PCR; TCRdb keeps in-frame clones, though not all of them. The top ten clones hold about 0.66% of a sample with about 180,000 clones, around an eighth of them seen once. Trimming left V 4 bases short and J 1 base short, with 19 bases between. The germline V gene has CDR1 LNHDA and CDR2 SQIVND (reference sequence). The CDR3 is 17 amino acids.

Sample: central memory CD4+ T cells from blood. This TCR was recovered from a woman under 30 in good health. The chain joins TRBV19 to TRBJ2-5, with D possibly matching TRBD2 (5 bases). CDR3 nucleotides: TGTGCCAGTAGTAGGTCGCGCCGGGTAAGCGGCCAAGAGACCCAGTACTTC. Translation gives CASSRSRRVSGQETQYF.